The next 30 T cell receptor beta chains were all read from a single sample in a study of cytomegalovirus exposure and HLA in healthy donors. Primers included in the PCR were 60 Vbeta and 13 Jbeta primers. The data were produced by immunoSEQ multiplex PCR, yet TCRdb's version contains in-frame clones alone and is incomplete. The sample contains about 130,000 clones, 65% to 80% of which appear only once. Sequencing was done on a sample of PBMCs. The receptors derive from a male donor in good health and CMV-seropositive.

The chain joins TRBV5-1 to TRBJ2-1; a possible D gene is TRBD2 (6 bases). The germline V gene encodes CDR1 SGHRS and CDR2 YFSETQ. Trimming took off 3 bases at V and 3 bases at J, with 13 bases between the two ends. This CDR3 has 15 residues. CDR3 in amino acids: CASSSTAGRYNEQFF. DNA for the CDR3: TGCGCCAGCAGCTCGACTGCGGGGCGCTACAATGAGCAGTTCTTC.

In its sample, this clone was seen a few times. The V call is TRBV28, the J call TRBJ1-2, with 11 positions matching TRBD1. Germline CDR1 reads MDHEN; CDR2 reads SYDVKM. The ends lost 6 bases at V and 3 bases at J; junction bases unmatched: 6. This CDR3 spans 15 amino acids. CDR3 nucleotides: TGTGCCAGCAGGGGGGCGGGACAGGGGGACTATGGCTACACCTTC. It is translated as CASRGAGQGDYGYTF.

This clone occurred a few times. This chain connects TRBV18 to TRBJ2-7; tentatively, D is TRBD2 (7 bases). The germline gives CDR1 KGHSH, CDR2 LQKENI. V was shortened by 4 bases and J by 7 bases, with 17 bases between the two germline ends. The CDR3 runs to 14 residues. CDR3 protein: CASSLKGGGSEQYF. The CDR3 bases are TGTGCCAGCTCACTCAAGGGAGGGGGTAGTGAGCAGTACTTC.

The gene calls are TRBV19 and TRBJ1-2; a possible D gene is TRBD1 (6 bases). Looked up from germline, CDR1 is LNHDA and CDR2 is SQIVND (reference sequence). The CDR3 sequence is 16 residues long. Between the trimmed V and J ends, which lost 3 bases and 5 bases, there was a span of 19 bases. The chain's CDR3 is CASSISPTGNPYGYTF. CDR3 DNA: TGTGCCAGTAGTATTAGCCCTACAGGGAATCCATATGGCTACACCTTC.

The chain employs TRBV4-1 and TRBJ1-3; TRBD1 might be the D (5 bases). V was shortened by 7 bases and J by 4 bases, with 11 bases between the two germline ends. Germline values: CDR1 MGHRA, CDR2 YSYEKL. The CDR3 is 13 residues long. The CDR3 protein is CASTPDSGNTIYF. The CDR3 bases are TGCGCCAGCACCCCCGACAGCGGAAACACCATATATTTT.

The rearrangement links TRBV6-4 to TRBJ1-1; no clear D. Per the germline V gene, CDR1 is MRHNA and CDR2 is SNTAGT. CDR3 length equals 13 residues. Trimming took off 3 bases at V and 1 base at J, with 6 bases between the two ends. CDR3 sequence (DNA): TGTGCCAGCAGTGAGTCAGGGAACACTGAAGCTTTCTTT. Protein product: CASSESGNTEAFF.

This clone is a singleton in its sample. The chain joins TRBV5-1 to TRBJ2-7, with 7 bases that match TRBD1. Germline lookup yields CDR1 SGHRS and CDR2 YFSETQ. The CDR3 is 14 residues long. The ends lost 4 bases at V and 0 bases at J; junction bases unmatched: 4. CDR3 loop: CASSPQGPSYEQYF. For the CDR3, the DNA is TGCGCCAGCAGCCCACAGGGGCCCTCCTACGAGCAGTACTTC.

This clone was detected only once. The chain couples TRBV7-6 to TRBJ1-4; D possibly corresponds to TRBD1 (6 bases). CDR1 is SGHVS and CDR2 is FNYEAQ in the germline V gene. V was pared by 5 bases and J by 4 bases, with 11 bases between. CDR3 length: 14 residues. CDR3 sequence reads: CASSATGINEKLFF. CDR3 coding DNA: TGTGCCAGCAGCGCAACAGGGATTAATGAAAAACTGTTTTTT.

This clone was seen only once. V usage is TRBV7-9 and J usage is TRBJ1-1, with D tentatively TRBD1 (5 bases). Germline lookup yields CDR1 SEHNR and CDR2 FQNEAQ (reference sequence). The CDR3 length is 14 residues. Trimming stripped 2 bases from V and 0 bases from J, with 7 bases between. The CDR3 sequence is CASSLKGVNTEAFF. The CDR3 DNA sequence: TGTGCCAGCAGCTTAAAAGGGGTGAACACTGAAGCTTTCTTT.

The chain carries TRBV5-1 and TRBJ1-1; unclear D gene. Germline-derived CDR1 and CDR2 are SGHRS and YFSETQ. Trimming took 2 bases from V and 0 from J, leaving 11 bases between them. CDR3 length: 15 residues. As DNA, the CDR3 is TGCGCCAGCAGCTTTTCGGGAAATTTGAACACTGAAGCTTTCTTT. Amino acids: CASSFSGNLNTEAFF.

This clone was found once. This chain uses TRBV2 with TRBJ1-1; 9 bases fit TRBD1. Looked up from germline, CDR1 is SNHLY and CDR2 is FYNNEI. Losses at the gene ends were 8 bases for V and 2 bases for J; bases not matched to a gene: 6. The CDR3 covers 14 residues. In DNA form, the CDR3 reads TGTGCCAGCTCTAAGGACAGGGGTAACACTGAAGCTTTCTTT. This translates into CASSKDRGNTEAFF.

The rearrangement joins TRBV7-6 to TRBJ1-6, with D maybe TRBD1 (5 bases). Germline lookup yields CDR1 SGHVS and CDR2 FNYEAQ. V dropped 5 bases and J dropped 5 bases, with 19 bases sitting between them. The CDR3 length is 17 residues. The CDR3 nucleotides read TGTGCCAGCAGCCCGCTCGTGGGGGGGAGTAATAATTCACCCCTCCACTTT. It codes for CASSPLVGGSNNSPLHF. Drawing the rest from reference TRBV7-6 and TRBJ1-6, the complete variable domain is GAGVSQSPRYKVTKRGQDVALRCDPISGHVSLYWYRQALGQGPEFLTYFNYEAQQDKSGLPNDRFSAERPEGSISTLTIQRTEQRDSAMYRCASSPLVGGSNNSPLHFGNGTRLTVT.

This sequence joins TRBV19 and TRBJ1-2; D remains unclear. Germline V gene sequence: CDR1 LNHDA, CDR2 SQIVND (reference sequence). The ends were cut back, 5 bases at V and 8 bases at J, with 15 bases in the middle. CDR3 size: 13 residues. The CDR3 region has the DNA TGTGCCAGTAGTGGAGCGGGCCGCAAAGGCTACACCTTC. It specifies CASSGAGRKGYTF. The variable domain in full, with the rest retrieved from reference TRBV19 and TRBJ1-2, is DGGITQSPKYLFRKEGQNVTLSCEQNLNHDAMYWYRQDPGQGLRLIYYSQIVNDFQKGDIAEGYSVSREKKESFPLTVTSAQKNPTAFYLCASSGAGRKGYTFGSGTRLTVV.

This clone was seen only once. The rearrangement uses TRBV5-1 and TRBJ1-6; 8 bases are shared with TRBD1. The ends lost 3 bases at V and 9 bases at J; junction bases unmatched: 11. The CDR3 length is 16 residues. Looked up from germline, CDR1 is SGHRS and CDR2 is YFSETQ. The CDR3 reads CASSWDRYGSPSPLHF. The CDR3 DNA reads TGCGCCAGCAGCTGGGACAGGTACGGTTCCCCTTCACCCCTCCACTTT. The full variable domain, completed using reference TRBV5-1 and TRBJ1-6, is KAGVTQTPRYLIKTRGQQVTLSCSPISGHRSVSWYQQTPGQGLQFLFEYFSETQRNKGNFPGRFSGRQFSNSRSEMNVSTLELGDSALYLCASSWDRYGSPSPLHFGNGTRLTVT.

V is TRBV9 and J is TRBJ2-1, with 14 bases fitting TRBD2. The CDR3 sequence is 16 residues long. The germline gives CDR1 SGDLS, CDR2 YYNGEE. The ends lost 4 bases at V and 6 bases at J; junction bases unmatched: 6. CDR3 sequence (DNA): TGTGCCAGCAGCATGCGGACTAGCGGGAGGCGCAATGAGCAGTTCTTC. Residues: CASSMRTSGRRNEQFF.

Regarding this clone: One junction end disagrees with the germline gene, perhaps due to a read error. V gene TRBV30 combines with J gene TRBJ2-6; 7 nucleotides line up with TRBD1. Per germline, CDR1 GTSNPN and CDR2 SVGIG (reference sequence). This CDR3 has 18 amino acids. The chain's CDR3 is CAWSVLRTGSSGANGLTF. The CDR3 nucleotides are TGTGCCTGGAGTGTACTAAGGACAGGATCTTCTGGGGCCAACGGCCTGACTTTC.

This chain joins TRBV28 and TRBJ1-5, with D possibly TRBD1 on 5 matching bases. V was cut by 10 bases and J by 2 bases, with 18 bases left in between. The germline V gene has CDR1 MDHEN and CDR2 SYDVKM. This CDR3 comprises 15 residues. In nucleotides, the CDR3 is TGTGCCACCCAATTCGCAGGGTATGGCAATCAGCCCCAGCATTTT. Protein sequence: CATQFAGYGNQPQHF.

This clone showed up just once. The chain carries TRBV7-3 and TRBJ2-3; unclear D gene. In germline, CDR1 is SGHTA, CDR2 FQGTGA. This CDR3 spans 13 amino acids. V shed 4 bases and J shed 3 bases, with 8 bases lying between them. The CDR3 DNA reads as TGTGCCAGCAGCTCCTTGCTAACAGATACGCAGTATTTT. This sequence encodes CASSSLLTDTQYF.

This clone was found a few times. The CDR3 loop reads CASTQGDRFSYEQYF. The CDR3 DNA reads TGTGCCAGCACCCAAGGTGACAGGTTTTCCTACGAGCAGTACTTC. This chain links TRBV28 with TRBJ2-7; D is perhaps TRBD1 (6 bases). This CDR3 has 15 residues. Germline V CDR1 and CDR2: MDHEN, SYDVKM. The V end was cut by 7 bases, the J end by 1 base, with 17 bases between.

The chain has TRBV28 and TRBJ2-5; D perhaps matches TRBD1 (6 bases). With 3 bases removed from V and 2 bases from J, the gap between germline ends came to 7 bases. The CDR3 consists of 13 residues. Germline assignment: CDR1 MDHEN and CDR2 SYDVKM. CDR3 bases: TGTGCCAGCAGTTTGGGGGCACAAGAGACCCAGTACTTC. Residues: CASSLGAQETQYF.

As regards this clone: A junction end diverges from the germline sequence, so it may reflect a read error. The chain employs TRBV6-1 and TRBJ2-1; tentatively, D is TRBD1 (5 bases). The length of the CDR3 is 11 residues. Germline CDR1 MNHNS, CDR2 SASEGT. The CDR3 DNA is TGTGCCAGCAGTGATCCAGGGCCTGAGGTCTTC. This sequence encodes CASSDPGPEVF.

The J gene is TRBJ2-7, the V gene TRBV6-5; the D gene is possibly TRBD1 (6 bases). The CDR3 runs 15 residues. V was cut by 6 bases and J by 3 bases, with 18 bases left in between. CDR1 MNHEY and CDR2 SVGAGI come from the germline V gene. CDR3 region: CASRQQGSSDYEQYF. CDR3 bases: TGTGCCAGCAGACAACAGGGCTCTTCGGACTACGAGCAGTACTTC.

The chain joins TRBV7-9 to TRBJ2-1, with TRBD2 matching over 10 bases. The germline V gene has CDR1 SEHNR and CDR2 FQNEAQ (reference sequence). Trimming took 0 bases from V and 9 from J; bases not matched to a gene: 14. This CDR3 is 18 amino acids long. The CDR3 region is CASSLAGRLAGVSVEQFF. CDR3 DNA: TGTGCCAGCAGCTTAGCGGGTCGCCTAGCGGGAGTATCTGTTGAGCAGTTCTTC.

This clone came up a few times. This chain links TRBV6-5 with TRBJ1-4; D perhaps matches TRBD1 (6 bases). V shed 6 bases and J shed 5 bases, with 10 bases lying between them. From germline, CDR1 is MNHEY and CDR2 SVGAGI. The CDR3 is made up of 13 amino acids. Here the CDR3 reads CASRDTGNEKLFF. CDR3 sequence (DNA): TGTGCCAGCAGGGACACAGGGAATGAAAAACTGTTTTTT.

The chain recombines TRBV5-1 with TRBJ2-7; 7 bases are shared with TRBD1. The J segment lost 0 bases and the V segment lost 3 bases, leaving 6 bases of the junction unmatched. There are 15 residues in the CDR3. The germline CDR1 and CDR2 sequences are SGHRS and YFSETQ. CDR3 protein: CASSYTGQSSYEQYF. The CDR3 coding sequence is TGCGCCAGCAGCTACACGGGACAGAGCTCCTACGAGCAGTACTTC.

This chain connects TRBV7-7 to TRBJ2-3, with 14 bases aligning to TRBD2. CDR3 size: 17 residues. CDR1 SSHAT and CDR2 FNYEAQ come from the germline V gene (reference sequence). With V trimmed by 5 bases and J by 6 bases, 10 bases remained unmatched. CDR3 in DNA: TGTGCCAGCAGCAATTTCTCGGGACTAGCGGGGGCGGATACGCAGTATTTT. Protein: CASSNFSGLAGADTQYF.

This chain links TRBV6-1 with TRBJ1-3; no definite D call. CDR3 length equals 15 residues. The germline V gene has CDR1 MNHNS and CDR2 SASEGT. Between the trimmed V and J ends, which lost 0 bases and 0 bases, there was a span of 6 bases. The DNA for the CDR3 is TGTGCCAGCAGTGAAGCCGACACCTCTGGAAACACCATATATTTT. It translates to CASSEADTSGNTIYF.

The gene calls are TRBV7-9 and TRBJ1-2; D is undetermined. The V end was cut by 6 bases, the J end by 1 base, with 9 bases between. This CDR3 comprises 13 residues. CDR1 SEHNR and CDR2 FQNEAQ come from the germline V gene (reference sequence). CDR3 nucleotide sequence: TGTGCCAGCAGTCTGGAGGTTAACTATGGCTACACCTTC. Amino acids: CASSLEVNYGYTF.

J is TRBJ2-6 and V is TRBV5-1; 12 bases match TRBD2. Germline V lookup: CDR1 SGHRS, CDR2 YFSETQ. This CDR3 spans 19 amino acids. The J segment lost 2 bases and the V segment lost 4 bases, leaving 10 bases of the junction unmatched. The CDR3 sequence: CASSTTGTSGSTGANVLTF. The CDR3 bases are TGCGCCAGCAGCACCACGGGGACTAGCGGGTCTACTGGGGCCAACGTCCTGACTTTC.

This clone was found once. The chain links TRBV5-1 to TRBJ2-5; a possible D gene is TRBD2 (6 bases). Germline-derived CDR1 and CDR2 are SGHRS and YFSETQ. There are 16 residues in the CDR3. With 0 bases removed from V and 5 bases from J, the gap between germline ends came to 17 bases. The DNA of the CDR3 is TGCGCCAGCAGCTTGGAAGTTGGCGGCGGAGGGGAGACCCAGTACTTC. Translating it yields CASSLEVGGGGETQYF.